This T cell receptor (beta chain) appears in the sequencing data of a study of control samples from healthy donors and cancer patients. Germline-derived CDR1 and CDR2 are SNHLY and FYNNEI. V shed 3 bases and J shed 0 bases, with 18 bases lying between them. This CDR3 is 19 amino acids long. Profiled with immunoSEQ multiplex PCR; TCRdb holds only in-frame clones, not every one. The sample carries fewer than 95,000 clones, around 91% recorded once. This chain connects TRBV2 to TRBJ1-6; D gene uncertain. This clonotype was sampled from a man aged 25 to 40 in good health. Sequencing was carried out using blood. CDR3 nucleotides: TGTGCCAGCAGTGATTATCCGAGTAAAAGGAGCTCCTATAATTCACCCCTCCACTTT. Translated: CASSDYPSKRSSYNSPLHF.